The 2 T cell receptor beta chains in this list originate from one sample, sequenced in a study of identical twins. TCRdb reprocessed the 5' RACE reads via MiXCR and lists one record per CDR3 protein. The profile covers fewer than 650,000 distinct CDR3 sequences, with more than 9% appearing a single time and more than 2.5% taken by the ten largest. These data were also reused for a study on yellow fever vaccine responses in identical twins.

Sequencing was carried out using PBMCs. These TCRs come from a woman aged 18-30 years in good health.

This clonotype appeared many times. The J gene is TRBJ2-1, the V gene TRBV29-1, with 9 bases matching TRBD2. Germline values: CDR1 SQVTM, CDR2 ANQGSEA. J gave up 0 bases and V 6 bases, and 18 bases lay outside the gene matches. The CDR3 covers 19 residues. The CDR3 region is CSVLPGVAGVPSSYNEQFF. In DNA form, the CDR3 reads TGCAGCGTCCTCCCCGGGGTAGCGGGAGTCCCCAGCTCCTACAATGAGCAGTTCTTC.

The chain recombines TRBV29-1 with TRBJ2-5; 8 bases agree with TRBD2. The junction had 4 bases not matched to a gene; V was cut back by 7 bases and J by 3 bases. The length of the CDR3 is 12 residues. Germline V gives CDR1 SQVTM, CDR2 ANQGSEA. Written as DNA, the CDR3 is TGCAGCGCCGGACTAGCCGAAGAGACCCAGTACTTC. It encodes CSAGLAEETQYF.